This entry lists 16 T cell receptor beta chains sequenced from one sample in a study of Tregs in tolerant kidney transplant recipients. Sequencing was performed with immunoSEQ multiplex PCR; in TCRdb, only in-frame clones are kept and a portion is missing. Among some 70,000 clones listed, 80% to 95% were seen once. Specimen: CD8+ T cells from blood, collected before the transplant. All receptors come from a human donor who received a combined kidney and bone marrow transplant.

This chain connects TRBV11-2 to TRBJ2-2; D gene unclear. V was trimmed by 4 bases and J by 1 base, leaving 7 bases between them. The CDR3 sequence is 14 residues long. Looked up from germline, CDR1 is SGHAT and CDR2 is FQNNGV. The CDR3 DNA reads TGTGCCAGCAGCTCCCAGGTGAACACCGGGGAGCTGTTTTTT. Its protein product is CASSSQVNTGELFF.

This chain uses TRBV5-8 with TRBJ1-1; D unresolved. The germline V gene has CDR1 SGHTS and CDR2 YDEGEE. This CDR3 spans 11 amino acids. V shed 5 bases and J shed 5 bases, with 7 bases lying between them. Here the CDR3 DNA reads TGTGCCAGCAGGGCTCAAACTGAAGCTTTCTTT. Protein: CASRAQTEAFF.

The chain has TRBV30 and TRBJ2-1; a weak D match, TRBD2 (6 bases). V shed 4 bases and J shed 3 bases, with 16 bases lying between them. Germline CDR1 reads GTSNPN; CDR2 reads SVGIG (reference sequence). The CDR3 contains 15 residues. CDR3: CAWNPGTPIYNEQFF. CDR3 nucleotides: TGTGCCTGGAACCCCGGGACTCCAATCTACAATGAGCAGTTCTTC.

A note on this clone: The sample holds other DNA sequences that translate to the same CDR3. The chain combines TRBV5-6 with TRBJ1-1, with no clear D. The germline CDR1 and CDR2 sequences are SGHDT and YYEEEE. The V end lost 2 bases, the J end lost 5 bases, and 10 bases lay between the germline ends. The CDR3 extends over 13 amino acids. The chain's CDR3 is CASSFGGGTEAFF. The CDR3 DNA follows: TGTGCCAGCAGCTTTGGTGGAGGAACTGAAGCTTTCTTT.

The rearrangement links TRBV19 to TRBJ1-2; 7 positions match TRBD1. The CDR3 sequence is 16 residues long. J was trimmed by 0 bases and V by 1 base; bases with no gene match: 5. Germline loops: CDR1 LNHDA, CDR2 SQIVND (reference sequence). This CDR3 is CASSIGTGEANYGYTF. DNA of the CDR3: TGTGCCAGTAGTATAGGAACAGGGGAAGCTAACTATGGCTACACCTTC.

V is TRBV12-5 and J is TRBJ2-1, with D maybe TRBD2 (6 bases). The CDR3 length is 13 residues. V was shortened by 4 bases and J by 3 bases, with 7 bases between the two germline ends. Per the germline V gene, CDR1 is LGHNT and CDR2 is FRNRAP. DNA for the CDR3: TGTGCTAGTGGTTCCGGGAGCTACAATGAGCAGTTCTTC. This translates into CASGSGSYNEQFF.

The V and J genes are TRBV28 and TRBJ2-7; D is perhaps TRBD1 (5 bases). Germline assignment: CDR1 MDHEN and CDR2 SYDVKM. Trimming stripped 2 bases from V and 9 bases from J, with 8 bases between. The CDR3 is 11 residues long. CDR3 bases: TGTGCCAGCAGTTTAGGGGCTCTGCAGTACTTC. Translation: CASSLGALQYF.

The chain has TRBV19 and TRBJ1-5; D uncertain. This CDR3 comprises 14 residues. Deletions cut 3 bases from V and 7 bases from J, with 13 bases between. The germline gives CDR1 LNHDA, CDR2 SQIVND (reference sequence). The CDR3 here is CASSIRRGSQPQHF. For the CDR3, the DNA is TGTGCCAGTAGTATCCGTCGGGGTTCGCAGCCCCAGCATTTT.

This chain links TRBV13 with TRBJ1-4; TRBD1 aligns across 9 bases. Trimming took 5 bases from V and 6 from J; bases not matched to a gene: 13. The CDR3 spans 17 residues. Germline CDR1 is PRHDT and CDR2 is FYEKMQ (reference sequence). The chain's CDR3 is CASSLMGGTGKDEKLFF. Here the CDR3 DNA reads TGTGCCAGCAGCCTGATGGGGGGGACAGGGAAAGATGAAAAACTGTTTTTT. The whole variable domain, filled in from reference TRBV13 and TRBJ1-4, reads AAGVIQSPRHLIKEKRETATLKCYPIPRHDTVYWYQQGPGQDPQFLISFYEKMQSDKGSIPDRFSAQQFSDYHSELNMSSLELGDSALYFCASSLMGGTGKDEKLFFGSGTQLSVL.

The chain employs TRBV29-1 and TRBJ2-1, with D unclear. This CDR3 is built from 15 residues. V was cut by 3 bases and J by 3 bases, with 15 bases left in between. CDR1 SQVTM and CDR2 ANQGSEA come from the germline V gene. CDR3 in DNA: TGCAGCGTTGACCAGATAACCTTCGTCTACAATGAGCAGTTCTTC. Translation gives CSVDQITFVYNEQFF.

The chain has TRBV29-1 and TRBJ2-1; D is perhaps TRBD2 (5 bases). V lost 6 bases and J 14 bases, leaving 14 bases between the germline ends. CDR1 SQVTM and CDR2 ANQGSEA come from the germline V gene. This CDR3 has 10 residues. The CDR3 region has the DNA TGCAGCGTGCCGTCCAACGGGGAGTTCTTC. The encoded protein is CSVPSNGEFF.

The sample holds one count of this clone. This chain uses TRBV27 with TRBJ2-3, with a weak D call TRBD1 (6 bases). The CDR3 covers 15 residues. Trimming left V 2 bases short and J 6 bases short, with 15 bases between. Germline V gives CDR1 MNHEY, CDR2 SMNVEV (reference sequence). For the CDR3, the DNA is TGTGCCAGCAGTTTAGTTAGGCCCCAGGGGGATACGCAGTATTTT. This encodes CASSLVRPQGDTQYF.

V gene TRBV6-5 combines with J gene TRBJ1-4; TRBD1 might be the D (6 bases). The CDR3 extends over 16 amino acids. The germline V gene has CDR1 MNHEY and CDR2 SVGAGI. V lost 2 bases and J 8 bases, leaving 18 bases between the germline ends. This CDR3 is CASSYAQGSEGEKLFF. CDR3 in DNA: TGTGCCAGCAGTTACGCTCAGGGGAGTGAGGGAGAAAAACTGTTTTTT.

This chain links TRBV29-1 with TRBJ2-3, with TRBD1 matching over 8 bases. V dropped 5 bases and J dropped 10; count of bases not matched to a gene: 14. The CDR3 sequence is 14 residues long. Germline CDR1 reads SQVTM; CDR2 reads ANQGSEA. The CDR3 sequence: CSVSGTGMGLAQYF. CDR3 nucleotides: TGCAGCGTTTCCGGGACAGGAATGGGGTTGGCGCAGTATTTT.

The chain uses TRBV27 and TRBJ1-1, with D uncertain. Per germline, CDR1 MNHEY and CDR2 SMNVEV (reference sequence). The CDR3 contains 15 residues. V was shortened by 3 bases and J by 1 base, with 12 bases between the two germline ends. This CDR3 is CASSFRQTPNTEAFF. CDR3 nucleotides: TGTGCCAGCAGTTTCAGACAAACTCCGAACACTGAAGCTTTCTTT.

This chain connects TRBV30 to TRBJ2-7, with TRBD2 matching over 9 bases. This CDR3 has 14 residues. Unmatched junction bases numbered 4, after V lost 2 bases and J lost 2 bases. Germline lookup yields CDR1 GTSNPN and CDR2 SVGIG (reference sequence). This CDR3 is CAWSPSSGAYEQYF. CDR3 nucleotides: TGTGCCTGGAGTCCTTCTAGCGGGGCCTACGAGCAGTACTTC.